These T cell receptor beta chains were read from a single sample in a study of glioma-infiltrating T cells. One entry per CDR3 protein, called by TCRdb with MiXCR from the multiplex PCR reads. This sample yields about 140,000 distinct CDR3 sequences, of which around 42% are seen a single time; roughly 20% belongs to the top ten. The sequenced sample was glioma tissue, nonneoplastic brain tissue, or PBMCs (not recorded which). Every receptor here comes from a human donor with low-grade glioma or glioblastoma, undergoing nonglioma brain surgery, or in good health (not recorded which). The CDR3 runs from the conserved cysteine through the conserved F or W. Fields, in order: D gene, clone size, J gene, V gene, CDR3 DNA, CDR3 protein. D genes are given only for firm matches. Size values are once, few and many counts, or a class for expanded clones, and some rows have none.

- - TRBJ1-1 TRBV7-2 TGTGCCAGCAGCCCGGGGAGGCGGATTCGGAGCACTGAAGCTTTCTTT CASSPGRRIRSTEAFF
- few TRBJ2-7 TRBV4-3 TGCGCCAGCAGCCAAGGCTCGGGGGTCGGCACCTACGAGCAGTACTTC CASSQGSGVGTYEQYF
TRBD2 few TRBJ2-1 TRBV6-6 TGTGCCAGCAGTTACTCTAGCGGGGTCAATGAGCAGTTCTTC CASSYSSGVNEQFF
TRBD1 - TRBJ2-5 TRBV2 TGTGCCGTCCTATCTGACAGGGGGCAAGAGACCCAGTACTTC CAVLSDRGQETQYF
- - TRBJ2-7 TRBV6-2/TRBV6-3 TGTGCCAGCAGTTACCAGGGACCCTACGAGCAGTACTTC CASSYQGPYEQYF
- few TRBJ1-3 TRBV3-1 TGTGCCAGCAGCCAAGGAGGGAGCTCTGGAAACACCATATATTTT CASSQGGSSGNTIYF
- - TRBJ1-5 TRBV20-1 TGCAGTGCTAGTCGCGGGGGGAATCAGCCCCAGCATTTT CSASRGGNQPQHF
- - TRBJ1-1 TRBV20-1 TGCAGTGCTAGAGTAAACAGCATGAACACTGAAGCTTTCTTT CSARVNSMNTEAFF
- few TRBJ1-1 TRBV16 TGTGCCAGCAGCCAATCCGGTGTTGAAGCTTTCTTT CASSQSGVEAFF
TRBD1 - TRBJ2-5 TRBV5-1 TGCGCCAGCAGTTTAAGGGGGCTGGCAGAGACCCAGTACTTC CASSLRGLAETQYF
- - TRBJ2-7 TRBV12-3/TRBV12-4 TGTGCCAGCAGTCCGCACCCTAGCTCCTACGAGCAGTACTTC CASSPHPSSYEQYF
- - TRBJ2-3 TRBV12-3/TRBV12-4 TGTGCCAGCAGAACTCTAGGAACGCAGTATTTT CASRTLGTQYF
- - TRBJ1-5 TRBV20-1 TGCAGTGCAAGCAGGGATCTCGTCCAGCCCCAGCATTTT CSASRDLVQPQHF
- few TRBJ2-1 TRBV6-1 TGTGCCAGCAGCCTAGCAACTAGTTACTCCTACAATGAGCAGTTCTTC CASSLATSYSYNEQFF
- few TRBJ2-1 TRBV7-2 TGTGCCAGCAGCCCGGAGTCGGCTAGCCTGCGGGATGAGCAGTTCTTC CASSPESASLRDEQFF
- - TRBJ2-5 TRBV7-8 TGTGCCAGCAGCTCAGAGCCTAGGGAGACCCAGTACTTC CASSSEPRETQYF
- - TRBJ1-1 TRBV7-9 TGTGCCAGCAGCTTGCCAGGAGACAACACTGAAGCTTTCTTT CASSLPGDNTEAFF
- - TRBJ1-4 TRBV10-3 TGTGCCATCAGGGTCGCAACTAATGAAAAACTGTTTTTT CAIRVATNEKLFF
TRBD1 - TRBJ1-1 TRBV12-3/TRBV12-4 TGTGCCAGCAGTACGGGACAGGGCCGGGACACTGAAGCTTTCTTT CASSTGQGRDTEAFF
- - TRBJ1-5 TRBV10-3 TGTGCCATCACGCAGGGCACTAATCAGCCCCAGCATTTT CAITQGTNQPQHF
TRBD1 - TRBJ2-7 TRBV7-2 TGTGCCAGCAGCCCGGGACAGAACTACGAGCAGTACTTC CASSPGQNYEQYF
TRBD1 - TRBJ1-1 TRBV10-3 TGTGCCATCAGTGAAACGACAGGGGAAACTGAAGCTTTCTTT CAISETTGETEAFF
- - TRBJ2-7 TRBV24-1 TGTGCCACCAGTGACCCGGGACCACACTACGAGCAGTACTTC CATSDPGPHYEQYF
- - TRBJ2-1 TRBV2 TGTGCCAGCAGTGAAGAGGGAAGCTCCTACAATGAGCAGTTCTTC CASSEEGSSYNEQFF
- - TRBJ1-4 TRBV2 TGTGCCAGCAGAGAGACGGCAAATAATGAAAAACTGTTTTTT CASRETANNEKLFF
TRBD2 many TRBJ2-7 TRBV7-2 TGTGCCAGCAGCGTTACTAGCGGAATTACCTACGAGCAGTACTTC CASSVTSGITYEQYF